The clone carrying this TCR beta chain was detected once. The CDR3 runs 15 residues. Germline assignment: CDR1 SNHLY and CDR2 FYNNEI. V trimming: 3 bases; J trimming: 0 bases; junction bases outside the gene matches: 3. These data come from a study of regulatory T cells in long-lasting Graves disease. Study information: Graves' patients with a new diagnosis had received antithyroid drugs under 3 months.

The time point here: newly diagnosed GD, antithyroid drugs for less than 3 months. The TCR library was prepared using RNA isolated from PBMCs. Sequencing libraries for TCR beta were prepared with iRepertoire HTBI primers and Arm-PCR of CDR3 regions. Using its own MiXCR run on the multiplex PCR reads, TCRdb lists one record per CDR3 protein. This table holds about 400,000 distinct CDR3 sequences, approximately 15% found once. This sample was shared with a second study, whose subject was T cells in Graves' hyperthyroidism and ophthalmopathy.

Sequenced here: peripheral blood mononuclear cells (PBMCs), sampled at new diagnosis, from a patient treated with antithyroid drugs. The V gene is TRBV2, the J gene TRBJ2-3; TRBD1 agrees at 7 bases. The clonotype originates from a woman aged 40 to 49 with Graves disease. The CDR3 DNA reads as TGTGCCAGCAGTGAGAGGGGGCAGAGCACAGATACGCAGTATTTT. Protein: CASSERGQSTDTQYF.